The clone carrying this T cell receptor beta chain was picked up a small number of times. What it recognizes is unknown. From germline, CDR1 is DFQATT and CDR2 SNEGSKA (reference sequence). The trim removed 0 bases at V and 6 bases at J, leaving 9 bases unmatched. This CDR3 contains 16 residues. MiXCR, run by TCRdb on the 5' RACE reads, gives a single entry per CDR3 protein. The sample has under 65,000 distinct CDR3 sequences, around 26% seen once. Study observations and caveats: In terms of TCR gene usage, tumor memory CD4+ T cells clustered together with blood and lymph node memory CD4+ cells, as well as with lymph node naive CD4+ cells.

The sequence was collected from a female donor with breast cancer. Input material: tumor-infiltrating memory CD4+ T cells sorted from the breast tumor. The sample's subset: memory CD4+ T cells, CD4+CD45RO+CD25-. The rearrangement joins TRBV20-1 to TRBJ2-1; TRBD2 matches at 9 bases. CDR3 DNA: TGCAGTGCTAGAGATTGGAGTAGCGGGAGCGGCAATGAGCAGTTCTTC. This encodes CSARDWSSGSGNEQFF.